This T cell receptor beta chain stems from a study of T-cell memory formation after mild COVID-19. TCRdb ran MiXCR on the 5' RACE reads and lists one entry per CDR3 protein. The data contain roughly 100,000 distinct CDR3 sequences, more than 12% of them singletons. With 2 bases removed from V and 2 bases from J, the gap between germline ends came to 13 bases. Looked up from germline, CDR1 is SGHVS and CDR2 is FQNEAQ. There are 15 residues in the CDR3. The rearrangement links TRBV7-8 to TRBJ2-7; D may be TRBD1 or TRBD2 (5 bases each). This clonotype was obtained from a man aged 18 to 30 who had mild COVID-19 (a few samples of this study predate the infection). Cell type and time point are not known. Material for sequencing was PBMCs or a T cell subset sorted from them (not recorded which). The CDR3 DNA reads as TGTGCCAGCAGCTTACCCCGGGACGGAACCTACGAGCAGTACTTC. It yields the protein CASSLPRDGTYEQYF.